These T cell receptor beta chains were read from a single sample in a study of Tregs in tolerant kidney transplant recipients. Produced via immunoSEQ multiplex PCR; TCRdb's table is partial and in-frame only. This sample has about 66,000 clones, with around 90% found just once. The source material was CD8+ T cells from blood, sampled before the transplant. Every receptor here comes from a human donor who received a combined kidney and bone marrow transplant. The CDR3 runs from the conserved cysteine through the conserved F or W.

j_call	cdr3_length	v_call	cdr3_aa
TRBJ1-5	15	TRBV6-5	CASSYSQGSNQPQHF
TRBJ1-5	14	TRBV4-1	CASSLRQADQPQHF
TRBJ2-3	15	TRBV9	CASGGREGSTDTQYF
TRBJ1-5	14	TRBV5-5	CASSHRGSNQPQHF
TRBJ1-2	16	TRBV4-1	CASRQNSGPTNYGYTF
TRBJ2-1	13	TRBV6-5	CASSQAGKGEQFF
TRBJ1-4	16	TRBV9	CASSVSTTGANEKLFF
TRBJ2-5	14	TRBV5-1	CASSQREGLETQYF
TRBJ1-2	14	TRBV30	CAWLPGQGLYGYTF
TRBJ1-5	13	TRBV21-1	CASSKAERQPQHF
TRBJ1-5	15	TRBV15	CATSRDAGGYQPQHF
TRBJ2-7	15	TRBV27	CASSLSWDTSYEQYF
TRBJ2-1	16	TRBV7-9	CASSLRLAENYNEQFF
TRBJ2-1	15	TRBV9	CASSPLESSYNEQFF
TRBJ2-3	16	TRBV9	CASSVASGGIADTQYF
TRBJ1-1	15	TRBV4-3	CASSQDQYQNTEAFF
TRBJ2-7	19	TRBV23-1	CASSLRTSGGTLISYEQYF
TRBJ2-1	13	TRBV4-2	CASSQSVTDEQFF
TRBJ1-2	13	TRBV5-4	CATLDREVGGYTF
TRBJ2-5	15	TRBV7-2	CATQRAQAAQETQYF
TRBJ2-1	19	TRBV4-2	CASSQDSPRLAGGDNEQFF
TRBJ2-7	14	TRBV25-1	CASHSGTAAYEQYF
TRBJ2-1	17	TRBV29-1	CSVEVLAERATYNEQFF
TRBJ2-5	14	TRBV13	CASSPEDRAETQYF
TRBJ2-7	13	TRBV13	CASSVGRGREQYF
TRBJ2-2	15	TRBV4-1	CASSSLAGVPGELFF
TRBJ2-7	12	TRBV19	CASSIGTSEQYF
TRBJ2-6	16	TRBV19	CASSISDGSGANVLTF
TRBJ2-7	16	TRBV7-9	CASSQFPSGNSYEQYF
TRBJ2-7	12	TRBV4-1	CASSQVAYEQYF
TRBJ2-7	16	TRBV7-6	CASSPNPSGGAHEQYF
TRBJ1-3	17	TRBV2	CASSEALSLGDRDTIYF
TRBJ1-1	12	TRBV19	CAAKTGNTEAFF
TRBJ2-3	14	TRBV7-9	CASSLRGTADTQYF
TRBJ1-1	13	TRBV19	CASSMGGWTEAFF
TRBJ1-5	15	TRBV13	CASSSRQGGDQPQHF
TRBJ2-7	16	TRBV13	CASSPGRGEGSYEQYF
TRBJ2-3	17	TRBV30	CAWSVILHSGGGDTQYF
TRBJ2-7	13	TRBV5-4	CASSLRGTYEQYF
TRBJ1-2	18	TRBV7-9	CASSLSLGQAKDNYGYTF
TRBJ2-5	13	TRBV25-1	CASSQDYKETQYF
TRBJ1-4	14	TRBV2	CASTRPATNEKLFF
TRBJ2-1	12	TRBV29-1	CSVRGGVGEQFF
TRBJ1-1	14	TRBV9	CASSVDSWNTEAFF
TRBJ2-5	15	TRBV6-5	CASRDRGRPGETQYF
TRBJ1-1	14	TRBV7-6	CASSLLTGSTEAFF
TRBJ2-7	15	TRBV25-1	CAGSWREGTSYEQYF
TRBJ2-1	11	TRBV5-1	CASSLDYEQFF
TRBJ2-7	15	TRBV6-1	CASSGSGGRLHEQYF
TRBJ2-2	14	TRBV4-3	CASSDVGGVGELFF
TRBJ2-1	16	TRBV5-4	CASSLNAGQGYNEQFF